This T cell receptor beta chain stems from a study of T cells in Graves' hyperthyroidism and ophthalmopathy (dated by TCRdb to the late 2010s). Study-level background: Peripheral blood was sampled at the time of initial diagnosis, prior to any treatment. A discovery cohort of around 98 patients, fewer than 50 with Graves' ophthalmopathy and 55 to 65 with stable Graves' hyperthyroidism, was used to find distinguishing TCR V-J signatures. Prospective prediction of ophthalmopathy was tested in an independent validation cohort consisting of about 19 hyperthyroidism patients and around 16 patients who later progressed to ophthalmopathy. The 95 to 100 discovery patients were randomly split 7:3 into training and test sets. In addition, the study compared T-cell repertoires in thyroid tissue and in blood from roughly 6 Graves' hyperthyroidism patients. After blood sampling, hyperthyroidism patients were treated with methimazole at a starting dose of 30 mg daily, and ophthalmopathy patients were treated with high-dose intravenous methylprednisolone. The paper reports TCR Vbeta CDR3 sequencing of fewer than 150 peripheral blood samples: over 40 ophthalmopathy, some 80 hyperthyroidism and around 17 progressor patients.

The TCR beta CDR3 regions were amplified from RNA transcripts. A first-round RT-PCR of the TCR CDR3 used the HTBI primer set with the Qiagen OneStep RT-PCR kit. Libraries were constructed in a second round of multiplex PCR, after which size selection and purification were carried out. Libraries were sequenced paired-end with 100 bp reads on an Illumina HiSeq2000. For the original study's pipeline: Raw data were processed with SOAPnuke, discarding reads with adapters, uncalled bases, mean Phred below 15, or no exact constant-primer or identifier match. COPE v1.2.5 was used to merge high-quality paired reads, and clonotypes were defined as unique nucleotide sequences. MiTCR v1.1 was used to align the clonotypes against IMGT TRBV, TRBD and TRBJ reference segments. The analysis was restricted to V-J combinations with a frequency above 0.0001, which together covered 98% to 99.2% of the repertoires. The TCS score was defined as F50 (clonal expansion) divided by E x V (chaos), with BLOSUM62-based TCRdist calculated between CDR3 peptides within each V-J. Welch's t-statistics and random forest reduced 500 to 650 V-J features to under 15, which were used in a naive Bayes classifier (R e1071). TCRdb reran the public reads through fastp at Q25 and MiXCR, keeping productive beta chains. Each CDR3 protein appears once, grouped with its most common genes and DNA. TCRdb's processing, not the authors', yielded these V and J calls. The sample yields hundreds of thousands of distinct CDR3 sequences; about 17% were counted once. Of the sample, approximately 15% is held by the ten largest clones.

This clonotype appeared many times. Which antigen it targets is not known. There are no base qualities to consult, and no much larger clone falls within one base. Relative to germline, V is 2 bases shorter and J is 4 bases shorter, with 14 bases between their ends. CDR1 and CDR2 are drawn from the germline V gene: MNHEY, SVGEGT. Measured from the cysteine to the phenylalanine, the CDR3 is 15 residues long. Only the CDR3 DNA stays, 45 bases, in frame from base 1. Paper-wide results and their limitations: In validation, progression to ophthalmopathy was predicted by the model with more than 65% sensitivity and around 75% specificity, a median of 6.5 months before onset. A model built on a 13 V-J signature distinguished ophthalmopathy from stable hyperthyroidism, reaching roughly 88% sensitivity and around 81% specificity in cross-validation and 80%/75% in testing. Most expanded thyroid clonotypes (frequency above 0.001) were also detected in blood, suggesting blood repertoires may reflect thyroid immune responses. Sample size was not statistically predetermined, and blinding of investigators to group allocation was not performed.

The hyperthyroidism patients were between 18 and 65 years old and newly diagnosed, with a disease duration of less than 2 months. Patients with uncontrolled infections, other autoimmune diseases, pregnancy or lactation were excluded. Diagnoses were established on the basis of clinical symptoms, serum thyroxine and TRAb, thyroid ultrasound, and orbital computed tomography. For progressor patients, blood was drawn at the first diagnosis of hyperthyroidism, before any ophthalmopathy symptoms had appeared. Ficoll-Paque density gradient centrifugation was used to isolate PBMCs from about 9.4 ml of fresh peripheral blood. Progressor patients were initially diagnosed with Graves' hyperthyroidism and developed ophthalmopathy during follow-up. Trizol reagent was used to extract total RNA, and RNA quality was then checked on an Agilent 2100 Bioanalyzer.

The chain uses TRBV6-2 or TRBV6-3 and TRBJ2-5; TRBD2 is a weak D gene call, 7 bases matching. Sequencing used blood. The TCR was taken from a woman in her forties or fifties with Graves' hyperthyroidism that later progressed to Graves' ophthalmopathy. The nucleotides are TGTGCCAGCAGTTACCTAGGGGGGGGACGAGAGACCCAGTACTTC. Its protein product is CASSYLGGGRETQYF.